This TCR beta chain appears in the sequencing data of a study of blood T cell repertoires in COVID-19 (TCRdb year 2020). Concerning the study at large: Collaborator samples came from the United States, Italy and Spain and covered acute and convalescent phases of COVID-19. The prospective study material was composed of cDNA or gDNA derived from T cells, B-cell-depleted T cells, or PBMCs. Deeply sampled blood TCRbeta repertoires from subjects exposed to, actively infected with, or recovered from COVID-19 were included in the dataset. The repertoires were made available in a free public database intended to serve as a resource for research on the immune response to SARS-CoV-2. The samples were drawn from two sources: the first 160 participants of the ongoing ImmuneRACE study, and some 1,300 subjects contributed by 6 global collaborators. The sample metadata nearly always contained a de-identified subject ID, COVID-19 status, age in years and sex. Where available, HLA class I and class II types were obtained from metadata supplied by the sample provider rather than from assay-based typing. What the authors observed across the whole study: The amount of clinical and demographic metadata varied by source and participant and was provided uncurated.

Another Seattle source contributed samples from volunteer blood donors who had recovered from COVID-19. Collaborating institutions collected whole blood in K2EDTA tubes following their own protocols. For TCRbeta analysis, collaborator samples were shipped as frozen whole blood, as isolated PBMCs, or as DNA extracted from either sample type. This clone was seen more than once but under ten times. There is no known antigen for this receptor. Base qualities are missing; no much larger clone stands one base away. Trimming accounts for 1 base at V and 4 bases at J, while the number of junction bases matched to no gene is 8. Based on the germline V gene (reference sequence), the CDR1 and CDR2 sequences are SEHNR and FQNEAQ. CDR3 length: 16 amino acids, cysteine to phenylalanine. The read is trimmed to its CDR3 DNA, 48 bases read in frame from base 1. TCRbeta CDR3 regions were amplified from genomic DNA by means of the immunoSEQ Assay, a bias-controlled multiplex PCR. Processing in the source paper ran as follows. The number of nucleated cells in each sample was estimated from the amplification of reference gene primers within the assay. To quantify the absolute abundance of each unique TCRbeta CDR3 rearrangement, sequence reads were collapsed and filtered. For each sample, productive Simpson clonality was calculated as the square root of Simpson's diversity index over productive rearrangements. TCRdb limited this immuneACCESS table to in-frame rearrangements with V and J called. A share of clones is missing; checked studies link under half to unresolved V genes, and the rest is unexplained. D and trimming come from the DNA, and the V and J calls and clone size come from that table. This sample holds a few hundred thousand clones; around 89% were observed only once. The ten largest clones represent under 4.5% of the sample.

The sequencing sample was made of peripheral blood. The chain joins TRBV7-9 to TRBJ2-7; 9 nucleotides in the junction match TRBD2. The sequence came from a man aged 55 to 70 who had recovered from COVID-19. The DNA sequence reads TGTGCCAGCAGCTTAGTTCGGGCTAGCGGGGTTTACGAGCAGTACTTC. Its protein product is CASSLVRASGVYEQYF.